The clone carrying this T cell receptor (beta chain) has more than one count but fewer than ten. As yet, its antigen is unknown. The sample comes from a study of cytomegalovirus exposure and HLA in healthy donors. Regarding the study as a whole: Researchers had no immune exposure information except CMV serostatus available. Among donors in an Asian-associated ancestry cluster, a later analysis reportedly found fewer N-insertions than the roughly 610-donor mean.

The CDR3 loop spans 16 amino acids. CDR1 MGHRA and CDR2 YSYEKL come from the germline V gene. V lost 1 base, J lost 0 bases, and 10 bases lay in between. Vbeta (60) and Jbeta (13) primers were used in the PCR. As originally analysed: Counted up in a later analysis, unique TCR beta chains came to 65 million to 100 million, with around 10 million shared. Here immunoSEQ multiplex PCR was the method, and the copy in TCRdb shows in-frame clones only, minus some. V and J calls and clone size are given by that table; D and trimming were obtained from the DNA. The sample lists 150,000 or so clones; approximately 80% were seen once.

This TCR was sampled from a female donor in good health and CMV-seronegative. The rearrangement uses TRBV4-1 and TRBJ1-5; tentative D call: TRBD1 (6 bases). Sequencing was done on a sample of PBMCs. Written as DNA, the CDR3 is TGCGCCAGCAGCCAAGCGGCAGGGGTTAGCAATCAGCCCCAGCATTTT. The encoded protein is CASSQAAGVSNQPQHF.